Listed below are T cell receptor beta chains from one sample, sequenced in a study of vaccination and CD4 T cells after COVID-19. TCRdb independently ran MiXCR on the PCR reads; one entry per CDR3 protein. The repertoire consists of 9,500 to 15,000 distinct CDR3 sequences, with 53% occurring once and the leading ten covering 30%. These TCRs' antigens remain unknown. Sequences were obtained from CD4+ T cells from blood, cultured in vitro. The receptors here all came from a human donor who had recovered from COVID-19. Both conserved end residues are part of each CDR3. Each record gives: J gene, clone size, V gene, D gene, CDR3 protein, CDR3 DNA. A D gene is named only where the DNA matches it firmly. Clone size is shown for a subset of rows, as once, few, many or a class of expanded clone.

>TRBJ2-3|.|TRBV5-4|.
CASSSSSGGGGTQYF
TGTGCCAGCAGCTCCTCGTCGGGGGGAGGGGGTACGCAGTATTTT
>TRBJ1-1|.|TRBV7-2|.
CASSIGGQEAFF
TGTGCCAGCAGCATCGGGGGACAAGAAGCTTTCTTT
>TRBJ1-1|.|TRBV6-1|TRBD1
CASRAMGQDTEAFF
TGTGCCAGCAGAGCTATGGGACAGGACACTGAAGCTTTCTTT
>TRBJ1-6|few|TRBV20-1|.
CSARAGERSPLHF
TGCAGTGCTAGAGCGGGGGAGCGTTCACCCCTCCACTTT
>TRBJ2-3|.|TRBV20-1|.
CSASIASTDTQYF
TGCAGTGCTAGCATTGCTAGCACAGATACGCAGTATTTT
>TRBJ2-2|.|TRBV20-1|TRBD1
CSARYDRGLFSGELFF
TGCAGTGCTAGATACGACAGGGGGCTTTTCTCCGGGGAGCTGTTTTTT
>TRBJ2-7|.|TRBV30|.
CAWGGQFKVSYEQYF
TGTGCCTGGGGCGGACAATTTAAGGTTTCCTACGAGCAGTACTTC
>TRBJ1-6|.|TRBV30|TRBD1
CAWGQGWSPLHF
TGTGCCTGGGGACAGGGGTGGTCACCCCTCCACTTT
>TRBJ1-2|.|TRBV27|.
CASSLSQRTVNYGYTF
TGTGCCAGCAGTTTATCACAAAGGACAGTTAACTATGGCTACACCTTC
>TRBJ2-1|few|TRBV19|TRBD1
CASSILRDRARDEQFF
TGTGCCAGTAGTATTCTCCGGGACAGGGCACGCGATGAGCAGTTCTTC
>TRBJ1-2|.|TRBV7-6|.
CASSPSPGENYGYTF
TGTGCCAGCAGCCCGTCCCCTGGGGAAAACTATGGCTACACCTTC
>TRBJ1-3|.|TRBV5-1|.
CASRGMAGNTIYF
TGCGCCAGCAGGGGCATGGCTGGAAACACCATATATTTT
>TRBJ2-5|.|TRBV20-1|.
CSARGGAQGETQYF
TGCAGTGCTAGGGGGGGGGCGCAGGGCGAGACCCAGTACTTC
>TRBJ2-1|once|TRBV27|.
CASSPPRLSYNEQFF
TGTGCCAGCAGTCCCCCTCGACTCTCCTACAATGAGCAGTTCTTC
>TRBJ2-1|.|TRBV11-3|TRBD1
CASSLRRQGAVGDEQFF
TGTGCCAGCAGCCTCCGACGACAGGGGGCAGTGGGCGATGAGCAGTTCTTC
>TRBJ2-5|.|TRBV19|TRBD2
CASSILAGGAGETQYF
TGTGCCAGTAGTATCCTCGCGGGAGGAGCGGGGGAGACCCAGTACTTC
>TRBJ1-2|.|TRBV11-3|.
CASSLGFTGTSNYGYTF
TGTGCCAGCAGCTTAGGCTTCACCGGGACGTCTAACTATGGCTACACCTTC
>TRBJ2-7|.|TRBV20-1|TRBD2
CSAILAGGSHEQYF
TGCAGTGCTATTCTAGCGGGAGGATCCCACGAGCAGTACTTC
>TRBJ2-2|.|TRBV11-2|.
CASMKGKSGELFF
TGTGCCAGCATGAAGGGAAAGTCCGGGGAGCTGTTTTTT
>TRBJ2-5|.|TRBV20-1|TRBD2
CSAAGTSGPDPETQYF
TGCAGTGCGGCCGGGACTAGCGGACCCGATCCAGAGACCCAGTACTTC
>TRBJ1-5|.|TRBV7-2|TRBD1
CASSLGPLRTGGFNQPQHF
TGTGCCAGCAGCTTAGGACCCTTGAGAACAGGGGGTTTCAATCAGCCCCAGCATTTT
>TRBJ1-4|.|TRBV20-1|TRBD1
CSARTGANEKLFF
TGCAGTGCTAGGACAGGGGCTAATGAAAAACTGTTTTTT
>TRBJ2-3|few|TRBV20-1|.
CSARPAGGTGADTQYF
TGCAGTGCTCGGCCCGCAGGCGGAACCGGCGCAGATACGCAGTATTTT
>TRBJ2-5|.|TRBV7-9|.
CASSLGVGQETQYF
TGTGCCAGCAGCTTAGGGGTAGGACAAGAGACCCAGTACTTC
>TRBJ2-5|.|TRBV11-3|.
CASSPGVQETQYF
TGTGCCAGCAGCCCGGGGGTGCAAGAGACCCAGTACTTC
>TRBJ1-5|.|TRBV6-1|TRBD1
CASSETRTGNQPQHF
TGTGCCAGCAGTGAAACTAGGACAGGGAATCAGCCCCAGCATTTT
>TRBJ1-1|few|TRBV20-1|TRBD1
CSAIRGHGNTEAFF
TGCAGTGCTATAAGGGGGCATGGGAACACTGAAGCTTTCTTT
>TRBJ1-1|.|TRBV5-8|.
CASSYSTGLF
TGTGCCAGCAGCTATTCGACAGGACTCTTT
>TRBJ2-5|medium-sized|TRBV7-2|TRBD2
CASSLGRAGRQETQYF
TGTGCCAGCAGCTTAGGGCGAGCGGGGCGACAAGAGACCCAGTACTTC
>TRBJ1-5|.|TRBV7-9|.
CASSLSGPDNQPQHF
TGTGCCAGCAGCCTCTCCGGCCCCGACAATCAGCCCCAGCATTTT
>TRBJ2-5|.|TRBV6-5|TRBD2
CASSYSYRLAGGPETQYF
TGTGCCAGCAGTTACTCGTACCGACTAGCGGGGGGGCCGGAGACCCAGTACTTC
>TRBJ2-2|.|TRBV7-2|TRBD2
CASSSKGVAGGFGELFF
TGTGCCAGCAGCTCAAAAGGGGTAGCGGGGGGCTTCGGGGAGCTGTTTTTT
>TRBJ1-1|.|TRBV5-4|.
CASSLEGLGTEAFF
TGTGCCAGCAGCTTGGAGGGGCTGGGAACTGAAGCTTTCTTT
>TRBJ1-1|few|TRBV18|TRBD1
CASSRTGEETEAFF
TGTGCCAGCTCCCGGACAGGGGAGGAGACTGAAGCTTTCTTT
>TRBJ2-7|once|TRBV19|TRBD2
CASSIGREGEQYF
TGTGCCAGTAGTATTGGGAGGGAAGGCGAGCAGTACTTC
>TRBJ2-4|.|TRBV6-1|TRBD2
CASSVAPLAGEGVVKNIQYF
TGTGCCAGCAGTGTAGCCCCACTAGCGGGAGAAGGCGTGGTCAAAAACATTCAGTACTTC
>TRBJ1-4|once|TRBV7-3|.
CASSRGTNEKLFF
TGTGCCAGCAGCAGGGGAACTAATGAAAAACTGTTTTTT
>TRBJ2-5|few|TRBV6-1|.
CASRVTVRSEQETQYF
TGTGCCAGCAGAGTTACGGTGCGGAGCGAGCAAGAGACCCAGTACTTC
>TRBJ1-5|.|TRBV6-1|.
CASRNGENQPQHF
TGTGCCAGCAGAAACGGGGAAAATCAGCCCCAGCATTTT
>TRBJ1-2|.|TRBV7-9|.
CASSLGGATNYGYTF
TGTGCCAGCAGCTTAGGGGGGGCCACTAACTATGGCTACACCTTC
>TRBJ2-3|.|TRBV5-1|TRBD2
CASNPLIGGGGTDTQYF
TGCGCCAGCAACCCCCTAATTGGCGGGGGGGGCACAGATACGCAGTATTTT
>TRBJ1-5|.|TRBV7-8|TRBD1
CASSKDRGQPQHF
TGTGCCAGCAGCAAAGACAGGGGCCAGCCCCAGCATTTT
>TRBJ2-5|few|TRBV15|.
CATSSFTGFYVYQETQYF
TGTGCCACCAGCAGTTTTACAGGGTTCTACGTGTACCAAGAGACCCAGTACTTC
>TRBJ2-1|.|TRBV7-8|.
CACSLAPGKPPLNEQFF
TGTGCCTGCAGCTTAGCCCCCGGCAAGCCGCCACTCAATGAGCAGTTCTTC
>TRBJ2-5|few|TRBV11-3|.
CASSSPWGKGEIQETQYF
TGTGCCAGCAGCTCCCCGTGGGGTAAGGGGGAGATCCAAGAGACCCAGTACTTC
>TRBJ1-5|.|TRBV6-1|TRBD1
CASTITGDGNQPQHF
TGTGCCAGCACCATAACAGGGGATGGCAATCAGCCCCAGCATTTT
>TRBJ2-2|few|TRBV20-1|TRBD1
CSAREALGQGGGELFF
TGCAGTGCTAGAGAAGCATTGGGACAGGGGGGCGGGGAGCTGTTTTTT
>TRBJ2-5|few|TRBV6-1|TRBD1
CASSVFGTGARETQYF
TGTGCCAGCAGTGTGTTTGGGACAGGGGCAAGGGAGACCCAGTACTTC
>TRBJ2-7|.|TRBV11-3|.
CASSLLQGYEQYF
TGTGCCAGCAGCTTACTACAGGGATACGAGCAGTACTTC